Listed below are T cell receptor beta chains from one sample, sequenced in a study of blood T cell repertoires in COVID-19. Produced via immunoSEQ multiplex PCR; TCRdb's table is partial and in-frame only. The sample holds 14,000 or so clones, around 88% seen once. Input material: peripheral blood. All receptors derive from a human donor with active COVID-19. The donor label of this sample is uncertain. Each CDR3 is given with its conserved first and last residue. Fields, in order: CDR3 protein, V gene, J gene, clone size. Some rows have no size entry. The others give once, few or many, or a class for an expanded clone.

CDR3aa: CASSENSGNTEAFF
v_gene: TRBV6-4
j_gene: TRBJ1-1
abundance: -

CDR3aa: CASSPTSGTYNEQFF
v_gene: TRBV7-2
j_gene: TRBJ2-1
abundance: -

CDR3aa: CASSPPTGSRETQYF
v_gene: TRBV28
j_gene: TRBJ2-5
abundance: few

CDR3aa: CAISGGQGYEQYF
v_gene: TRBV10-3
j_gene: TRBJ2-7
abundance: -

CDR3aa: CASSLRTTVKSTGELFF
v_gene: TRBV11-3
j_gene: TRBJ2-2
abundance: -

CDR3aa: CASSPSTGGEQFF
v_gene: TRBV18
j_gene: TRBJ2-1
abundance: -

CDR3aa: CASSSLDSPQDGYTF
v_gene: TRBV7-9
j_gene: TRBJ1-2
abundance: -

CDR3aa: CASSPRSGGYSYEQYF
v_gene: TRBV28
j_gene: TRBJ2-7
abundance: -

CDR3aa: CASSSPTEYYEQYF
v_gene: TRBV28
j_gene: TRBJ2-7
abundance: -

CDR3aa: CASSSPGTGVYEQYF
v_gene: TRBV28
j_gene: TRBJ2-7
abundance: -

CDR3aa: CASSYRLAGYNEQFF
v_gene: TRBV11-2
j_gene: TRBJ2-1
abundance: -

CDR3aa: CASSFGVTGELFF
v_gene: TRBV11-3
j_gene: TRBJ2-2
abundance: -

CDR3aa: CASSRTGGDTQYF
v_gene: TRBV12-3/TRBV12-4
j_gene: TRBJ2-3
abundance: once

CDR3aa: CASRGGTGNTEAFF
v_gene: TRBV11-2
j_gene: TRBJ1-1
abundance: -

CDR3aa: CASSSTTRQETQYF
v_gene: TRBV6-2/TRBV6-3
j_gene: TRBJ2-5
abundance: -

CDR3aa: CASSLGSKPWENYGYTF
v_gene: TRBV5-6
j_gene: TRBJ1-2
abundance: -

CDR3aa: CASSPGQNPYEQYF
v_gene: TRBV27
j_gene: TRBJ2-7
abundance: -

CDR3aa: CASSLIQGSPLHF
v_gene: TRBV5-6
j_gene: TRBJ1-6
abundance: -

CDR3aa: CASSLSRSEQFF
v_gene: TRBV7-9
j_gene: TRBJ2-1
abundance: once

CDR3aa: CASVRSGGSYNEQFF
v_gene: TRBV2
j_gene: TRBJ2-1
abundance: -

CDR3aa: CASSYSTYTGNTEAFF
v_gene: TRBV6-5
j_gene: TRBJ1-1
abundance: -

CDR3aa: CASSFNGGGTEAFF
v_gene: TRBV11-3
j_gene: TRBJ1-1
abundance: -

CDR3aa: CASSSGGGEQFF
v_gene: TRBV12-3/TRBV12-4
j_gene: TRBJ2-1
abundance: -

CDR3aa: CASTSIDRDGEAFF
v_gene: TRBV19
j_gene: TRBJ1-1
abundance: -

CDR3aa: CASSQGGVVAEAFF
v_gene: TRBV3-1/TRBV3-2
j_gene: TRBJ1-1
abundance: -

CDR3aa: CASRKGQGASTGELFF
v_gene: TRBV7-3
j_gene: TRBJ2-2
abundance: -

CDR3aa: CASSFSPDSTQYF
v_gene: TRBV27
j_gene: TRBJ2-5
abundance: -

CDR3aa: CASTRTNTDTQYF
v_gene: TRBV6-5
j_gene: TRBJ2-3
abundance: -

CDR3aa: CASSVATYNEQFF
v_gene: TRBV9
j_gene: TRBJ2-1
abundance: -

CDR3aa: CASSQVAGFLPGEQFF
v_gene: TRBV14
j_gene: TRBJ2-1
abundance: -

CDR3aa: CASSQALGVSWELFF
v_gene: TRBV4-1
j_gene: TRBJ2-2
abundance: -

CDR3aa: CASSGTGPGQYF
v_gene: TRBV9
j_gene: TRBJ2-7
abundance: -

CDR3aa: CASSPEGGGLPFWYEQYF
v_gene: TRBV18
j_gene: TRBJ2-7
abundance: -